This T cell receptor (beta chain) is drawn from a study of T cells in localized non-small cell lung cancer (dated by TCRdb to 2018 to 2020). About the investigation overall: Comparing tumors with uninvolved tumor-adjacent lungs, the study looked at the T cell repertoires of 236 patients with early-stage NSCLC. All 236 NSCLC patients in the cohort were treatment-naive and had localized lung tumors that were resected. Of the NSCLC patients, approximately 130 were male and roughly 110 were female, and the mean age was approximately 66 years.

The immunoSEQ Assay was used to sequence TCR beta CDR3 regions from DNA. In the source study's methods: To compute T cell density, TCR beta template counts were normalized to usable DNA, which was estimated by amplifying housekeeping genes. Using the preseqR package, richness was estimated by extrapolating to 120,000 templates for tissue samples and 400,000 templates for PBMC samples. Clonality was taken to be one minus Pielou's evenness. Tissue-enriched TCRs were identified through differential abundance testing performed on productive amino-acid clonotypes, with a minimum total count of 5 and an alpha of 0.1. Repertoire overlap between compartments was quantified with the Jaccard Index and Morisita Overlap Index. GLIPH grouped TCR beta CDR3s together with public tetramer-defined viral CDR3s, and a viral motif had to include at least three viral sequences and also show V-gene enrichment. This immuneACCESS table, as held by TCRdb, lists in-frame sequences with V and J called but not all clones. Of the missing ones, under half trace to an unresolved V gene in checked studies; the others have no known cause. The V and J calls and clone size are taken from that table; D and trimming were inferred from the DNA. Within this sample are more than 100,000 clones, with 70% to 90% of them counted one time only. 1.7% of the sample is held by the ten biggest clonotypes.

CDR1 and CDR2 are read off the germline V gene as MDHEN and SYDVKM. The CDR3 covers 14 residues, taking in both the cysteine and the phenylalanine. Just CDR3 DNA is preserved here, 42 bases in frame from base 1. V was cut back by 7 bases and J by 5 bases, leaving a gap of 18 bases between them. Study-wide findings and limitations: Multi-region tumor sequencing was not performed, so intratumor heterogeneity could not be excluded. Longer overall survival was associated with higher blood T cell density, whereas shorter survival was associated with higher adjacent-lung clonality. Uninvolved tumor-adjacent lung showed the highest T cell clonality, higher than tumor, which suggests more focused antigenic responses in the uninvolved tumor-adjacent lung. Because of the exploratory design, TCR variables were selected using unadjusted p-values without false-discovery rate correction. Of the top 100 tumor clones, a median of approximately 60 were detected in paired uninvolved adjacent lung; 28 were also among that lung's top 100.

At diagnosis, tumor, uninvolved tumor-adjacent lung and peripheral blood were collected and then preserved as a mix of FFPE and fresh-frozen material. For TCR repertoire profiling, the blood samples were analyzed as peripheral blood mononuclear cells. Notes on this clone: Its antigen target is currently unknown. No base quality information exists; no much larger clone differs at one position.

The sequence came from a female donor aged 60 or older with stage I lung adenocarcinoma. Sample: peripheral blood, taken before any cancer treatment. In this chain, TRBV28 is recombined with TRBJ2-7, and TRBD1 may be the D gene, going by 6 matching bases. The base sequence is TGTGCCAGCAAATTACAGGGAAAATCTAACGAGCAGTACTTC. Its product reads: CASKLQGKSNEQYF.